This T cell receptor beta chain was recorded in a study of cytomegalovirus exposure and HLA in healthy donors. The PCR made use of 60 Vbeta and 13 Jbeta primers. TCRdb keeps only in-frame clones here, not all; method: immunoSEQ multiplex PCR. The sample includes 65,000 to 85,000 clones, more than 80% of them seen just once. CDR1 SGDLS and CDR2 YYNGEE come from the germline V gene. The ends lost 3 bases at V and 5 bases at J; junction bases unmatched: 5. The CDR3 is 14 amino acids. The chain uses TRBV9 and TRBJ1-1; 9 nucleotides align to TRBD1. This TCR was sampled from a woman in her twenties or thirties in good health and CMV-seronegative. Sequenced: PBMCs. The CDR3 region is CASSGQGGETEAFF. The CDR3 coding sequence is TGTGCCAGCAGCGGACAGGGGGGGGAGACTGAAGCTTTCTTT.